This T cell receptor (beta chain) was recovered during a study of blood T cell repertoires in COVID-19. Study-level information: Acute-phase and convalescent COVID-19 samples originated in the United States, Italy and Spain. In each case, the material was cDNA or gDNA derived from T cells, B-cell-depleted T cells, or PBMCs.

Per the original methods: Reference gene primer amplification gave estimated nucleated cell counts. The data were produced by immunoSEQ multiplex PCR, yet TCRdb's version contains in-frame clones alone and is incomplete. The DNA gave D and trimming, while V, J and clone size come from that table. Here the sample spans about 67,000 clones, around 86% being singletons. Germline loops: CDR1 MNHEY, CDR2 SVGEGT. V was clipped by 2 bases and J by 7 bases, with 14 bases between them. The CDR3 has 15 residues. The specimen was peripheral blood. This chain connects TRBV6-2 or TRBV6-3 to TRBJ2-2; D perhaps matches TRBD2 (5 bases). This clonotype was obtained from a man aged 45-65 years with active COVID-19. DNA for the CDR3: TGTGCCAGCAGTTACACGGAATCTAGCCGCGGGGAGCTGTTTTTT. Translating it yields CASSYTESSRGELFF.